The entry below describes one T cell receptor (beta chain). Trimming removed 4 bases from V and 6 bases from J, with 21 bases in between. The CDR3 sequence is 16 residues long. Germline V gene sequence: CDR1 MGHRA, CDR2 YSYEKL. The record originates from a study of radiotherapy plus CTLA-4 blockade in lung cancer. Produced via immunoSEQ multiplex PCR; TCRdb's table is partial and in-frame only. The table shows tens of thousands of clones, with about 88% occurring only once. The chain links TRBV4-1 to TRBJ1-2, with D tentatively TRBD1 (5 bases). The source material was peripheral blood, sampled from a patient treated with radiotherapy plus ipilimumab. This clonotype originated in a human donor with non-small cell lung cancer whose response to radiotherapy plus ipilimumab could not be evaluated. The CDR3 coding sequence is TGCGCCAGCAGCCCGATTGGGGCTCCCGGCCCGGATGGCTACACCTTC. It encodes CASSPIGAPGPDGYTF.